Listed here are 13 T cell receptor beta chains from one sample, sequenced in a study of blood T cell repertoires in COVID-19. TCRdb's copy holds only in-frame clones and misses some; the assay was immunoSEQ multiplex PCR. The table records some 120,000 clones, 65% to 85% of them present only once. Sequencing was done on a sample of peripheral blood. These receptors were taken from an elderly man with active or convalescent COVID-19.

This chain links TRBV24-1 with TRBJ1-4; possibly TRBD1 for D (5 bases). In germline, CDR1 is KGHDR, CDR2 SFDVKD. The CDR3 has 15 residues. Trimming pared 5 bases from V and 0 bases from J, leaving 9 bases between. DNA for the CDR3: TGTGCCACCAGTGTACAGGAGACAACTAATGAAAAACTGTTTTTT. Encoded protein: CATSVQETTNEKLFF.

The chain couples TRBV2 to TRBJ2-1; TRBD2 is a possible D gene (5 bases). There are 15 residues in the CDR3. V was shortened by 7 bases and J by 2 bases, with 15 bases between the two germline ends. Germline V gene sequence: CDR1 SNHLY, CDR2 FYNNEI. CDR3 loop: CASTEESGAYNEQFF. The DNA of the CDR3 is TGTGCCAGCACCGAGGAGAGCGGTGCCTACAATGAGCAGTTCTTC.

The rearrangement joins TRBV7-9 to TRBJ1-1, with a weak D call TRBD1 (6 bases). Trimming left V 2 bases short and J 3 bases short, with 10 bases between. Germline V gene lookup returns CDR1 SEHNR and CDR2 FQNEAQ (reference sequence). CDR3 size: 14 residues. Here the CDR3 reads CASSLPTGHTEAFF. The DNA for the CDR3 is TGTGCCAGCAGCTTACCCACAGGGCACACTGAAGCTTTCTTT.

This clone was detected only a few times. The chain combines TRBV11-3 with TRBJ2-2; TRBD2 matches 11 bases. In germline, CDR1 is SGHNT, CDR2 YENEEA. CDR3 length equals 15 residues. The V and J ends lost 5 bases and 7 bases, in that order; junction bases with no gene match: 6. The DNA for the CDR3 is TGTGCCAGCAGCCTCATAGGACTAGCGGGCGGGGAGCTGTTTTTT. It specifies CASSLIGLAGGELFF.

This rearrangement joins TRBV11-2 to TRBJ1-3; maybe TRBD1 (6 bases). The V end lost 6 bases, the J end lost 2 bases, and 11 bases lay between the germline ends. CDR3 length: 14 residues. Germline V gene lookup returns CDR1 SGHAT and CDR2 FQNNGV. CDR3 DNA sequence: TGTGCCAGCAGACAACAGGGACCTGGAAACACCATATATTTT. Residues: CASRQQGPGNTIYF. Complete variable domain (other parts from reference TRBV11-2 and TRBJ1-3): EAGVAQSPRYKIIEKRQSVAFWCNPISGHATLYWYQQILGQGPKLLIQFQNNGVVDDSQLPKDRFSAERLKGVDSTLKIQPAKLEDSAVYLCASRQQGPGNTIYFGEGSWLTVV.

This clone has only one observation. V and J are TRBV7-8 and TRBJ1-2, with D perhaps TRBD1 (6 bases). The CDR3 spans 14 residues. V shed 5 bases and J shed 5 bases, with 15 bases lying between them. CDR1 SGHVS and CDR2 FQNEAQ come from the germline V gene. In DNA, the CDR3 is TGTGCCAGCAGCCCGAGCGGGACATTTTATGGCTACACCTTC. It translates to CASSPSGTFYGYTF.

The chain carries TRBV9 and TRBJ2-5, with D possibly TRBD1 on 6 matching bases. There are 15 residues in the CDR3. The germline CDR1 and CDR2 sequences are SGDLS and YYNGEE. V lost 0 bases, J lost 2 bases, and 11 bases lay in between. In DNA, the CDR3 is TGTGCCAGCAGCGTAGTTGGCCAGGGGCAAGAGACCCAGTACTTC. Translation gives CASSVVGQGQETQYF.

This clone was seen a single time. This chain connects TRBV3-1 (or the pseudogene TRBV3-2) to TRBJ1-2; D might be TRBD1 (5 bases). In germline, CDR1 is LGHDT, CDR2 YNNKEL (reference sequence). This CDR3 spans 15 amino acids. The V and J ends lost 0 bases and 12 bases respectively, with 20 bases between them. CDR3 region: CASSQEATGFLLHTF. Here the CDR3 DNA reads TGTGCCAGCAGCCAAGAAGCCACAGGCTTTTTACTCCACACCTTC.

V usage is TRBV12-3 or TRBV12-4 and J usage is TRBJ2-5, with TRBD1 as a possible D gene (5 bases). This CDR3 has 13 residues. Trimming removed 3 bases at V and 7 bases at J, with 12 bases between. The CDR3 coding sequence is TGTGCCAGCAGTTTGGGGCCCCAACGGACCCAGTACTTC. This encodes CASSLGPQRTQYF.

CDR3 protein: CASSRIQGDTEAFF. CDR3 in DNA: TGCGCCAGCAGCCGAATTCAGGGGGACACTGAAGCTTTCTTT. The rearrangement links TRBV5-1 to TRBJ1-1; 7 nucleotides match TRBD1. Germline V gene sequence: CDR1 SGHRS, CDR2 YFSETQ. The CDR3 contains 14 residues. Trimming took 4 bases from V and 3 from J; bases not matched to a gene: 6.

This clone is a singleton in its sample. The genes are TRBV5-1 and TRBJ2-7; possible D gene TRBD1, 5 bases. The germline gives CDR1 SGHRS, CDR2 YFSETQ. V shed 4 bases and J shed 3 bases, with 17 bases lying between them. The CDR3 sequence is 15 residues long. CDR3 sequence reads: CASSEGAGVGYEQYF. The CDR3 DNA is TGCGCCAGCAGCGAAGGGGCAGGAGTGGGCTACGAGCAGTACTTC. Based on the CDR3 plus reference TRBV5-1 and TRBJ2-7, the full variable domain is KAGVTQTPRYLIKTRGQQVTLSCSPISGHRSVSWYQQTPGQGLQFLFEYFSETQRNKGNFPGRFSGRQFSNSRSEMNVSTLELGDSALYLCASSEGAGVGYEQYFGPGTRLTVT.

The V call is TRBV27, the J call TRBJ1-6; D is perhaps TRBD1 (6 bases). Trimming removed 8 bases at V and 9 bases at J, with 14 bases between. CDR1 is MNHEY and CDR2 is SMNVEV in the germline V gene (reference sequence). The CDR3 runs 13 residues. CDR3 amino acids: CASAGTRGSPLHF. CDR3 bases: TGTGCCAGCGCCGGGACCAGGGGTTCACCCCTCCACTTT.

The rearrangement uses TRBV5-7 and TRBJ2-7; 7 positions agree with TRBD2. TRBV5-7 is known as an ORF, though its function is uncertain. After removal of 2 bases from V and 4 bases from J, the junction contained 15 bases not matched to a gene. The CDR3 runs 17 residues. CDR3 amino acids: CASSFVGQGGPPYEQYF. Here the CDR3 DNA reads TGTGCCAGCAGCTTCGTTGGCCAGGGAGGGCCTCCTTACGAGCAGTACTTC.